These T cell receptor beta chains were read from a single sample in a study of CD8 T cells in ankylosing spondylitis. One entry per CDR3 protein, called by TCRdb with MiXCR from the 5' RACE reads. The sample carries over 600,000 distinct CDR3 sequences, around 20% recorded once. The specimen was blood, either unsorted or a sorted T cell fraction (not recorded which). These receptors came from a male donor with ankylosing spondylitis. Both conserved end residues are part of each CDR3. The D gene is left open where the match is weak. Size values are once, few and many counts, or a class for expanded clones, and some rows have none.

J: TRBJ2-1; size: NA; D: NA; V: TRBV5-1; CDR3: CASRPGLGSDEQFF; DNA: TGCGCCAGCAGGCCGGGATTAGGGTCGGATGAGCAGTTCTTC
J: TRBJ2-7; size: NA; D: TRBD1; V: TRBV6-5; CDR3: CASSYKGAVYEQYF; DNA: TGTGCCAGCAGTTACAAGGGGGCGGTCTACGAGCAGTACTTC
J: TRBJ2-3; size: many; D: TRBD2; V: TRBV15; CDR3: CATSIAGGLDTQYF; DNA: TGTGCCACCAGCATAGCGGGGGGGCTTGACACGCAGTATTTT
J: TRBJ2-1; size: few; D: TRBD2; V: TRBV20-1; CDR3: CSANPRGYNEQFF; DNA: TGCAGTGCGAATCCGCGGGGGTACAATGAGCAGTTCTTC
J: TRBJ1-1; size: few; D: NA; V: TRBV28; CDR3: CASTWGNLNTEAFF; DNA: TGTGCCAGCACCTGGGGCAATTTGAACACTGAAGCTTTCTTT
J: TRBJ2-3; size: NA; D: NA; V: TRBV27; CDR3: CASSTPQGSSTDTQYF; DNA: TGTGCCAGCAGTACCCCTCAGGGATCAAGCACAGATACGCAGTATTTT
J: TRBJ2-3; size: NA; D: NA; V: TRBV12-3/TRBV12-4; CDR3: CASSRSGLLLTDTQYF; DNA: TGTGCCAGCAGCCGCTCGGGACTCCTGCTCACAGATACGCAGTATTTT
J: TRBJ2-7; size: few; D: NA; V: TRBV27; CDR3: CASSSRGYTSYEQYF; DNA: TGTGCCAGCTCAAGTCGGGGCTACACCTCCTACGAGCAGTACTTC
J: TRBJ1-2; size: NA; D: NA; V: TRBV12-3/TRBV12-4; CDR3: CASSSGADGYTF; DNA: TGTGCCAGCAGTTCCGGAGCAGATGGCTACACCTTC
J: TRBJ1-1; size: few; D: TRBD1; V: TRBV29-1; CDR3: CSVRQGGTEAFF; DNA: TGCAGCGTTCGACAGGGGGGCACTGAAGCTTTCTTT
J: TRBJ1-5; size: few; D: TRBD1; V: TRBV20-1; CDR3: CSAKTGGDGNQPQHF; DNA: TGCAGTGCAAAAACAGGGGGCGATGGCAATCAGCCCCAGCATTTT
J: TRBJ1-4; size: few; D: TRBD1; V: TRBV4-1; CDR3: CASSLMVGGLPTNEKLFF; DNA: TGCGCCAGCAGCCTCATGGTAGGGGGCCTACCAACTAATGAAAAACTGTTTTTT
J: TRBJ1-2; size: few; D: NA; V: TRBV7-2; CDR3: CASSPDPGWTGYTF; DNA: TGTGCCAGCAGCCCCGATCCGGGATGGACGGGCTACACCTTC
J: TRBJ2-1; size: many; D: NA; V: TRBV14; CDR3: CASSQVRNEQFF; DNA: TGTGCCAGCAGCCAAGTGAGAAATGAGCAGTTCTTC
J: TRBJ1-3; size: NA; D: NA; V: TRBV7-9; CDR3: CASSPREAGNTIYF; DNA: TGTGCCAGCAGCCCCCGAGAGGCTGGAAACACCATATATTTT
J: TRBJ1-3; size: NA; D: NA; V: TRBV29-1; CDR3: CSAQPGGAGNTIYF; DNA: TGCAGCGCACAACCGGGGGGGGCTGGAAACACCATATATTTT
J: TRBJ2-3; size: few; D: TRBD2; V: TRBV10-3; CDR3: CAISESSGRDPDTQYF; DNA: TGTGCCATCAGTGAGTCGAGCGGGAGGGACCCAGATACGCAGTATTTT
J: TRBJ2-5; size: NA; D: TRBD2; V: TRBV20-1; CDR3: CSAREGTGLAVVETQYF; DNA: TGCAGTGCTAGAGAGGGGACGGGACTAGCGGTGGTGGAGACCCAGTACTTC
J: TRBJ2-1; size: NA; D: NA; V: TRBV11-2; CDR3: CASSYGYYNEQFF; DNA: TGTGCCAGCAGCTACGGATACTACAATGAGCAGTTCTTC
J: TRBJ1-2; size: NA; D: TRBD1; V: TRBV7-9; CDR3: CASSPRGTGAGYGYTF; DNA: TGTGCCAGCAGCCCCCGGGGGACAGGGGCAGGGTATGGCTACACCTTC
J: TRBJ1-5; size: NA; D: NA; V: TRBV6-4; CDR3: CASSDSPGFGQPQHF; DNA: TGTGCCAGCAGTGACTCGCCAGGCTTTGGGCAGCCCCAGCATTTT
J: TRBJ1-2; size: many; D: NA; V: TRBV5-1; CDR3: CASSTDGDYGYTF; DNA: TGTGCCAGCAGTACGGACGGGGACTATGGCTACACCTTC
J: TRBJ2-6; size: few; D: NA; V: TRBV20-1; CDR3: CSASTSGANVLTF; DNA: TGCAGTGCTAGTACCTCTGGGGCCAACGTCCTGACTTTC
J: TRBJ1-1; size: few; D: NA; V: TRBV7-8; CDR3: CASSRKGMNTEAFF; DNA: TGTGCCAGCAGCCGTAAGGGGATGAACACTGAAGCTTTCTTT
J: TRBJ2-7; size: NA; D: NA; V: TRBV12-3/TRBV12-4; CDR3: CASSTLFGERYEQYF; DNA: TGTGCCAGCAGCACTCTGTTTGGGGAGAGGTACGAGCAGTACTTC
J: TRBJ2-1; size: NA; D: TRBD2; V: TRBV20-1; CDR3: CSAGTSGSLNEQFF; DNA: TGCAGTGCGGGGACTAGCGGGAGTTTAAATGAGCAGTTCTTC
J: TRBJ2-2; size: NA; D: NA; V: TRBV5-6; CDR3: CASSFHPLGELFF; DNA: TGTGCCAGCAGCTTCCATCCTTTGGGGGAGCTGTTTTTT
J: TRBJ2-7; size: few; D: TRBD1; V: TRBV6-1; CDR3: CASRRDRGGWQYF; DNA: TGTGCCAGCAGACGGGACAGGGGAGGATGGCAGTACTTC
J: TRBJ2-7; size: few; D: TRBD2; V: TRBV5-1; CDR3: CASSASGTSGIHEQYF; DNA: TGCGCCAGCAGCGCATCCGGGACTAGCGGGATACACGAGCAGTACTTC
J: TRBJ2-2; size: NA; D: TRBD1; V: TRBV7-2; CDR3: CASSLRQGPNTGELFF; DNA: TGTGCCAGCAGCCTTAGACAGGGTCCGAACACCGGGGAGCTGTTTTTT
J: TRBJ2-7; size: NA; D: TRBD1; V: TRBV29-1; CDR3: CSGTGGSDEQYF; DNA: TGCAGCGGTACAGGGGGCTCGGACGAGCAGTACTTC
J: TRBJ2-2; size: NA; D: NA; V: TRBV5-6; CDR3: CASSPTPGRTTNTGELFF; DNA: TGTGCCAGCAGCCCCACCCCCGGACGGACCACGAACACCGGGGAGCTGTTTTTT
J: TRBJ2-1; size: NA; D: TRBD1; V: TRBV7-9; CDR3: CASSPRGQGNNEQFF; DNA: TGTGCCAGCAGCCCCAGAGGACAGGGGAACAATGAGCAGTTCTTC
J: TRBJ2-5; size: NA; D: NA; V: TRBV10-3; CDR3: CAISGGGQETQYF; DNA: TGTGCCATCAGTGGGGGAGGCCAAGAGACCCAGTACTTC
J: TRBJ2-7; size: few; D: NA; V: TRBV5-1; CDR3: CASSPQQGLDEQYF; DNA: TGCGCCAGCAGTCCCCAACAGGGTTTAGACGAGCAGTACTTC
J: TRBJ2-1; size: many; D: NA; V: TRBV27; CDR3: CASSFGEAYEQFF; DNA: TGTGCCAGCAGTTTCGGTGAGGCCTATGAGCAGTTCTTC
J: TRBJ2-2; size: few; D: TRBD2; V: TRBV9; CDR3: CASRAGLAGGTGELFF; DNA: TGTGCCAGCAGGGCGGGACTAGCGGGAGGTACCGGGGAGCTGTTTTTT
J: TRBJ2-7; size: once; D: TRBD1; V: TRBV30; CDR3: CAWRKTGGFEQYF; DNA: TGTGCCTGGAGGAAGACAGGGGGTTTCGAGCAGTACTTC
J: TRBJ2-4; size: few; D: TRBD2; V: TRBV20-1; CDR3: CSASVLGGRALAKNIQYF; DNA: TGCAGTGCTAGCGTCCTAGGCGGGAGGGCCCTTGCCAAAAACATTCAGTACTTC
J: TRBJ2-1; size: many; D: NA; V: TRBV12-3/TRBV12-4; CDR3: CASSFLRGGYNEQFF; DNA: TGTGCCAGCAGTTTTCTTAGGGGGGGGTACAATGAGCAGTTCTTC
J: TRBJ1-1; size: NA; D: NA; V: TRBV9; CDR3: CASSVSDSFNTEAFF; DNA: TGTGCCAGCAGCGTCTCCGACAGCTTTAACACTGAAGCTTTCTTT
J: TRBJ1-1; size: NA; D: TRBD1; V: TRBV4-2; CDR3: CASSQGLQGDTEAFF; DNA: TGTGCCAGCAGCCAAGGCCTCCAGGGGGACACTGAAGCTTTCTTT
J: TRBJ1-2; size: NA; D: NA; V: TRBV12-3/TRBV12-4; CDR3: CASSTQGADGYTF; DNA: TGTGCCAGCAGTACGCAGGGAGCCGATGGCTACACCTTC
J: TRBJ2-2; size: few; D: TRBD2; V: TRBV3-1; CDR3: CASRWEGNTGELFF; DNA: TGTGCCAGCAGGTGGGAGGGGAACACCGGGGAGCTGTTTTTT
J: TRBJ2-2; size: NA; D: NA; V: TRBV27; CDR3: CASSLGLTVAGELFF; DNA: TGTGCCAGCAGTTTGGGCTTGACTGTTGCCGGGGAGCTGTTTTTT
J: TRBJ2-5; size: NA; D: NA; V: TRBV29-1; CDR3: CSVEEVQWTAVYF; DNA: TGCAGCGTTGAAGAAGTTCAGTGGACGGCGGTATACTTC